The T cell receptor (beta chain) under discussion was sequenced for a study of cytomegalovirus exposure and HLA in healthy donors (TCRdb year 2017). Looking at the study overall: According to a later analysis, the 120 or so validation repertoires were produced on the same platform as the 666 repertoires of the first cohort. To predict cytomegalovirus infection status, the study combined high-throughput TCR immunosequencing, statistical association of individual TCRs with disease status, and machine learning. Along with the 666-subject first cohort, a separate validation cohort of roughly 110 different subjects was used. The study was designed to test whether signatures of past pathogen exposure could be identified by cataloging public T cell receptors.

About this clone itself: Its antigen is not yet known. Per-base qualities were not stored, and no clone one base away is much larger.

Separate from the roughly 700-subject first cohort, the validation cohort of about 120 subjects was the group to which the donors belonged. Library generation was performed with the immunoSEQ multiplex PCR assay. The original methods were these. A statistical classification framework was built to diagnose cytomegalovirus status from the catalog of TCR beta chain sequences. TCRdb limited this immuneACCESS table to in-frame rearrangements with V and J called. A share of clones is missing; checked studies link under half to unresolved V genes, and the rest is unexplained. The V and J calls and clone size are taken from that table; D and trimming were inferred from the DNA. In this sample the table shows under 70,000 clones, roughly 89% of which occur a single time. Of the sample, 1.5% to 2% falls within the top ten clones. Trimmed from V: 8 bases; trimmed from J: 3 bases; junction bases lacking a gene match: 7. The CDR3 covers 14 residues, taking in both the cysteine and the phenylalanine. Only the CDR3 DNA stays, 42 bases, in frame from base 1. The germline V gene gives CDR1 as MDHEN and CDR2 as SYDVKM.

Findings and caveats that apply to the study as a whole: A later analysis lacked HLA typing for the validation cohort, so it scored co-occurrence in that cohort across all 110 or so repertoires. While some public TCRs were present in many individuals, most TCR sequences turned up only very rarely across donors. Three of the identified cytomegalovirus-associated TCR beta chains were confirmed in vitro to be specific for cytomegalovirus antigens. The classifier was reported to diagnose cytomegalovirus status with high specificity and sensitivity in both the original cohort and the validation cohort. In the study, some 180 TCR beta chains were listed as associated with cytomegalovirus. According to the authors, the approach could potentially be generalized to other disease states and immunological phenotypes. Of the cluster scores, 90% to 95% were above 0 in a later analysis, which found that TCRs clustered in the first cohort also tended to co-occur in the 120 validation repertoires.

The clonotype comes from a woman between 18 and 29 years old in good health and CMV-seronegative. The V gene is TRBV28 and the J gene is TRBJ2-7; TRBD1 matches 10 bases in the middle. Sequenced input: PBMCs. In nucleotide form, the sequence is TGTGCCAGCGGACCGACAGGGGGCGTCTACGAGCAGTACTTC. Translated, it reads CASGPTGGVYEQYF.